This paragraph covers one T cell receptor beta chain sequence. This sample was taken from a study of siplizumab effects on memory and regulatory T cells. A few pairs of donors had their unstimulated naive, memory, effector memory and TEMRA subsets sequenced. The assay was immunoSEQ multiplex PCR, and TCRdb's table has in-frame clones only and misses some. The sample holds tens of thousands of clones, approximately 96% seen once. Per the germline V gene, CDR1 is SGHRS and CDR2 is YFSETQ. V was shortened by 2 bases and J by 5 bases, with 8 bases between the two germline ends. This CDR3 region has 13 residues.

This receptor was obtained from a human donor in good health. Sequenced material: naive CD4+ T cells sorted from blood. The J gene is TRBJ2-1, the V gene TRBV5-1; TRBD1 or TRBD2 may be the D gene (5 bases each). The chain's CDR3 is CASSLGTDNEQFF. As DNA, the CDR3 is TGCGCCAGCAGCTTAGGGACGGACAATGAGCAGTTCTTC.